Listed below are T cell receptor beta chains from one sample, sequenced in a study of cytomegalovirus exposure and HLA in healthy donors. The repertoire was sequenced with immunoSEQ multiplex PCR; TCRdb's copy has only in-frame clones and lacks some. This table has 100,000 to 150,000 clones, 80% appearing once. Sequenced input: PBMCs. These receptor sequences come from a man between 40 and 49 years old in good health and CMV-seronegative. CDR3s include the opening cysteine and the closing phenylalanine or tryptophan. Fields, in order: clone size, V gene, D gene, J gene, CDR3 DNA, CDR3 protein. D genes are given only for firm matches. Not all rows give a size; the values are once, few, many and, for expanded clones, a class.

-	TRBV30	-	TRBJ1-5	TGTGCCTGGAGTGTAAGCGGAGGGCAGCCCCAGCATTTT	CAWSVSGGQPQHF
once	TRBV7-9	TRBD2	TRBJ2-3	TGTGCCAGCAGCTTAGACGGCGGGGGGAGCACAGATACGCAGTATTTT	CASSLDGGGSTDTQYF
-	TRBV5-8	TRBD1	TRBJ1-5	TGTGCCAGCAGCGAGGGACAGAACCTCAATCAGCCCCAGCATTTT	CASSEGQNLNQPQHF
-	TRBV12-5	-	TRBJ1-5	TGTGCTAGTGGCTCATCAACCGGAGGGTCCAATCAGCCCCAGCATTTT	CASGSSTGGSNQPQHF
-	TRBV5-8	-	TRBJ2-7	TGTGCCAGCAGCCCCAGGGATGAGCAGTACTTC	CASSPRDEQYF
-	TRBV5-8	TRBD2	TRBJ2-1	TGTGCCAGCTCCTTCCTGACTAGCGGGAGGGCCTCTTACAATGAGCAGTTCTTC	CASSFLTSGRASYNEQFF
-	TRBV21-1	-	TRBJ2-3	TGTGCCAGCAGCAAAGGGACCGGCGGGGGTGATACGCAGTATTTT	CASSKGTGGGDTQYF
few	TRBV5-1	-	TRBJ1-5	TGCGCCAGCAGCTTGGGAGGGACAAATAGCAATCAGCCCCAGCATTTT	CASSLGGTNSNQPQHF
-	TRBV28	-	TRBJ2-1	TGTGCCAGCAGTAACGCTCTGGGAGGGGGCAATGAGCAGTTCTTC	CASSNALGGGNEQFF
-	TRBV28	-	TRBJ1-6	TGTGCCAGCGGAATACAGGGCCGATCACCCCTCCACTTT	CASGIQGRSPLHF
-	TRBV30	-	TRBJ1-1	TGTGCCTGGAGTGTACGGGAGTGGAGCACTGAAGCTTTCTTT	CAWSVREWSTEAFF
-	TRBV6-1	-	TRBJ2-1	TGTGCCAGCAGTGATAGACAGGACGGGGAGCAGTTCTTC	CASSDRQDGEQFF
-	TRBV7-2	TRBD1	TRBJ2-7	TGTGCCAGCAGCTTGGTCCGGGACAGGGGACGGCAGTACTTC	CASSLVRDRGRQYF
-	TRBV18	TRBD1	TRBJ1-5	TGTGCCAGCTCACGGGACAGGACCAATCAGCCCCAGCATTTT	CASSRDRTNQPQHF
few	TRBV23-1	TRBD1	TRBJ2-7	TGCGCCAGCAGTCAATCTAAGGGGACAGGGCATTACGAGCAGTACTTC	CASSQSKGTGHYEQYF
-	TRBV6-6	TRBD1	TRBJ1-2	TGTGCCAGCACACCCCGGACAGGGGATGGCTACACCTTC	CASTPRTGDGYTF
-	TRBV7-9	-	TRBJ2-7	TGTGCCAGCAGCTTATTGGGCCCTCACGAGCAGTACTTC	CASSLLGPHEQYF
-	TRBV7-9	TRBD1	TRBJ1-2	TGTGCCAGCAGCCCATTCGACAGGGAAAATGGCTACACCTTC	CASSPFDRENGYTF
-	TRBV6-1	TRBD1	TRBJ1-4	TGTGCCAGCAGGAAGGGGACAGGGGGCGATGAAAAACTGTTTTTT	CASRKGTGGDEKLFF
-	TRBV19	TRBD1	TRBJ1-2	TGTGCCAGTAGTCCTCAGGGACAGCCCTATGGCTACACCTTC	CASSPQGQPYGYTF
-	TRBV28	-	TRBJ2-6	TGTGCCAGCAGTTTGAGCCCCCCGGCTGGGGCCAACGTCCTGACTTTC	CASSLSPPAGANVLTF
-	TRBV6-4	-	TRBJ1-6	TGTGCCAGCAGTGAATGGGGGGGGAATTCACCCCTCCACTTT	CASSEWGGNSPLHF
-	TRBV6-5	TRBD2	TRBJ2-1	TGTGCCAGCAGTTACGGCGGGAGGGCCTGGGATGAGCAGTTCTTC	CASSYGGRAWDEQFF
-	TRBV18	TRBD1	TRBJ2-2	TGTGCCAGCTCACCGCAGGGGGCTACGAACACCGGGGAGCTGTTTTTT	CASSPQGATNTGELFF
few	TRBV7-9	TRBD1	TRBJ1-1	TGTGCCAGCAGCTTATTGGGGGCAGGGGGCTACCTAATGAACACTGAAGCTTTCTTT	CASSLLGAGGYLMNTEAFF
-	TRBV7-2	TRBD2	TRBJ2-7	TGTGCCAGCAGCCTGGAATGGGGAGGGCCGTCCTACGAGCAGTACTTC	CASSLEWGGPSYEQYF
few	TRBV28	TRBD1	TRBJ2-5	TGTGCCAGCAGTTCCCTTGGGACAGTCCAAGAGACCCAGTACTTC	CASSSLGTVQETQYF
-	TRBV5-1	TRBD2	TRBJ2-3	TGCGCCAGCAGTATCCCATCTAGCGGGGGGGCCGGGAGCACAGATACGCAGTATTTT	CASSIPSSGGAGSTDTQYF
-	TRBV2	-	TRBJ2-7	TGTGCCAGCAGGTTACAGGGCTCCTGGGACGAGCAGTACTTC	CASRLQGSWDEQYF
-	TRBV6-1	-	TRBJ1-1	TGTGCCAGCAGTGATTCCGGGATCTCGAACACTGAAGCTTTCTTT	CASSDSGISNTEAFF
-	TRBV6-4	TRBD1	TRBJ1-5	TGTGCCAGCAATGCGCGACGGTTAGACAGGGACGATCAGCCCCAGCATTTT	CASNARRLDRDDQPQHF
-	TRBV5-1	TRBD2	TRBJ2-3	TGCGCCAGCAGCTTGGGGCTAGCGGGAGGGGTGGATACGCAGTATTTT	CASSLGLAGGVDTQYF
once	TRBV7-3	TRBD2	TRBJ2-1	TGTGCCAGCTCCTTAGCGGGAGAAAACAATGAGCAGTTCTTC	CASSLAGENNEQFF
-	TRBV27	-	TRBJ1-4	TGTGCCAGCAGTCCACTTAATGAAAAACTGTTTTTT	CASSPLNEKLFF
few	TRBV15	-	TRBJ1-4	TGTGCCACCAGCAGAGAAGGCAGGGCGCTTGGGGCAACTAATGAAAAACTGTTTTTT	CATSREGRALGATNEKLFF
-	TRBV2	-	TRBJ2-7	TGTGCCAGCAGTGGCGGGACAGTGAGATTCTACGAGCAGTACTTC	CASSGGTVRFYEQYF
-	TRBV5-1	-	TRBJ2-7	TGCGCCAGCAGCTTCTCTGACGGGGCCTACGAGCAGTACTTC	CASSFSDGAYEQYF
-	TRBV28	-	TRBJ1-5	TGTGCCAGCAGTTTACCAATCCATAGCAATCAGCCCCAGCATTTT	CASSLPIHSNQPQHF
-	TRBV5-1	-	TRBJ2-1	TGCGCCAGCGCACAAAACGGACAGCACTCCTACAATGAGCAGTTCTTC	CASAQNGQHSYNEQFF
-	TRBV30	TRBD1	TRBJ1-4	TGTGCCTGGAATGGCGGGACAGGGTATGAAAAACTGTTTTTT	CAWNGGTGYEKLFF
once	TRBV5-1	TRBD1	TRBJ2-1	TGCGCCAGCAGCCCGACCAGGGACAGTCTGGAGCAGTTCTTC	CASSPTRDSLEQFF
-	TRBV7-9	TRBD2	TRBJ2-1	TGTGCCAGCAGCCAACCAGGACTAGCGGGGGGTAATGAGCAGTTCTTC	CASSQPGLAGGNEQFF
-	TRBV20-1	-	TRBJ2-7	TGCAGTGCTAGATATCAGGACGAGCAGTACTTC	CSARYQDEQYF
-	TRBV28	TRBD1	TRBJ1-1	TGTGCCAGCAGTGGGGACAGGCTTAACACTGAAGCTTTCTTT	CASSGDRLNTEAFF
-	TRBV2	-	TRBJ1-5	TGTGCCAGCAGTGAAGTCAGGAACTTCAATCAGCCCCAGCATTTT	CASSEVRNFNQPQHF
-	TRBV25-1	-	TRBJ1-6	TGTGCCAGCAGTCAGGGGTCCTCTAATTCACCCCTCCACTTT	CASSQGSSNSPLHF
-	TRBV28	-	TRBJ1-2	TGTGCCAGCAACCCGGGGGGTCCCTATGGCTACACCTTC	CASNPGGPYGYTF
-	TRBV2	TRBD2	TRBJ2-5	TGTGCCAGCAGGGGTAGCGGGGGGCCCCAGGAGACCCAGTACTTC	CASRGSGGPQETQYF
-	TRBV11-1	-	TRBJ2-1	TGTGCCAGCAGCTTATTAACCTCCTGGGAGCAGCAGTTCTTC	CASSLLTSWEQQFF
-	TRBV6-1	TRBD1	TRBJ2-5	TGTGCCAGCAGTGAACTGGGACAGGGAGAGACCCAGTACTTC	CASSELGQGETQYF
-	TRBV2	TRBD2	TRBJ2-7	TGTGCCAGCAGTGGAGGACTAGCGGGAGAAGTGAACGAGCAGTACTTC	CASSGGLAGEVNEQYF
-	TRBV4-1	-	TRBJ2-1	TGCGCCAGCAGCCAAGAAGGGGGTAATGAGCAGTTCTTC	CASSQEGGNEQFF
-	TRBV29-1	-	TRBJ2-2	TGCAGCGTTGGACAGCCGAACACCGGGGAGCTGTTTTTT	CSVGQPNTGELFF
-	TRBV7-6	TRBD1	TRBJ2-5	TGTGCCAGCAGCTTAGGACAGGGCCCCAAGACCCAGTACTTC	CASSLGQGPKTQYF
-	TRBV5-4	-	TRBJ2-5	TGTGCCAGCAGCTCACAGGGTTTTTCGCAAGAGACCCAGTACTTC	CASSSQGFSQETQYF
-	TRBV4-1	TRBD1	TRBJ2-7	TGCGCCAGCAGCCTCCTGGGACAGGACGCTATCTACGAGCAGTACTTC	CASSLLGQDAIYEQYF
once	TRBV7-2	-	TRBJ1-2	TGTGCCAGCAGCTTAAGTCCGGGCGGACTCTGGGGCTACACCTTC	CASSLSPGGLWGYTF
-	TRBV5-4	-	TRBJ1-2	TGTGCCAGCAGCTCCGACAGCTATGGCTACACCTTC	CASSSDSYGYTF
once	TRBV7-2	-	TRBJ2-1	TGTGCCAGCAGCTTCGGAGGCGGGCGAGGCAATGAGCAGTTCTTC	CASSFGGGRGNEQFF
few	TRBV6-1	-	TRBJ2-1	TGTGCCAGCAGGCAGGGTACCTACAATGAGCAGTTCTTC	CASRQGTYNEQFF